The table lists the clone carrying this TCR beta chain with many counts. Its antigen remains unknown. This entry is derived from a study of CD8 T cells in ankylosing spondylitis. CDR3 size: 14 residues. V was pared by 4 bases and J by 8 bases, with 16 bases between. The germline V gene has CDR1 SGHRS and CDR2 YFSETQ. Scientists made TCR beta libraries using quantitative 5'-RACE with molecular barcodes. Via MiXCR, TCRdb re-called the 5' RACE reads, giving one row per CDR3 protein. In the table there are 200,000 or so distinct CDR3 sequences, over 10% of which are singletons. Points from the study as a whole: Disease-associated clones were CD8+ and fairly uncommon in peripheral blood. It appeared that ankylosing spondylitis blood was characterized by a TCR beta motif of roughly 8 highly homologous variants. Researchers reportedly found disease-linked clones significantly enriched in matched ankylosing spondylitis synovial fluid.

The clonotype was recovered from a female donor with ankylosing spondylitis or in good health (not recorded which). The sample taken for sequencing was blood, either unsorted or a sorted T cell fraction (not recorded which). The genes are TRBV5-1 and TRBJ2-1, with a weak D call TRBD1 (6 bases). CDR3 loop: CASSPRDNGYEQFF. CDR3 nucleotides: TGCGCCAGCAGCCCTCGGGACAATGGGTATGAGCAGTTCTTC. The complete variable domain, with remaining parts taken from reference TRBV5-1 and TRBJ2-1, reads KAGVTQTPRYLIKTRGQQVTLSCSPISGHRSVSWYQQTPGQGLQFLFEYFSETQRNKGNFPGRFSGRQFSNSRSEMNVSTLELGDSALYLCASSPRDNGYEQFFGPGTRLTVL.